What follows describes a single T cell receptor (beta chain). The data are from a study of cytomegalovirus exposure and HLA in healthy donors. CDR1 is MNHEY and CDR2 is SMNVEV in the germline V gene (reference sequence). This CDR3 comprises 14 residues. With 6 bases removed from V and 5 bases from J, the gap between germline ends came to 16 bases. Assay: immunoSEQ multiplex PCR; the TCRdb copy retains only in-frame clones and omits some. The sample records approximately 100,000 clones, about 90% being singletons. Sequenced: PBMCs. The clonotype originates from a man between 18 and 29 years old in good health and CMV-seropositive. The V call is TRBV27, the J call TRBJ1-2; D is unresolved. The CDR3 DNA is TGTGCCAGCAGCCAGCACCTGGGAGGGTATGGCTACACCTTC. Protein: CASSQHLGGYGYTF.